The sequence of this T cell receptor (beta chain) was determined in a study of T cells in tuberculosis. Study context: T cells were selected with CD1B tetramers loaded with glucose monomycolate. Findings of the study overall: Active tuberculosis cases were adults; controls were adolescents.

Germline values: CDR1 SGHTA, CDR2 FQGNSA. V shed 2 bases, J shed 1 base, and the junction held 4 bases outside the gene matches. The CDR3 sequence is 15 residues long. Comments on this clone: Its antigen is still unknown.

The repertoire was sequenced with immunoSEQ multiplex PCR; TCRdb's copy has only in-frame clones and lacks some. The sample has 29,000 or so clones, over 85% seen once. The receptor was isolated from a donor aged 10 to 29 with latent tuberculosis or without tuberculosis infection. Sequencing was performed on PBMCs. V usage is TRBV7-2 and J usage is TRBJ2-7; the match to TRBD2 covers 8 bases. The CDR3: CASSLLAGSSYEQYF. The CDR3 bases are TGTGCCAGCAGCTTACTAGCGGGTTCTTCCTACGAGCAGTACTTC. Full variable domain (missing parts from reference TRBV7-2 and TRBJ2-7): GAGVSQSPSNKVTEKGKDVELRCDPISGHTALYWYRQSLGQGLEFLIYFQGNSAPDKSGLPSDRFSAERTGGSVSTLTIQRTQQEDSAVYLCASSLLAGSSYEQYFGPGTRLTVT.